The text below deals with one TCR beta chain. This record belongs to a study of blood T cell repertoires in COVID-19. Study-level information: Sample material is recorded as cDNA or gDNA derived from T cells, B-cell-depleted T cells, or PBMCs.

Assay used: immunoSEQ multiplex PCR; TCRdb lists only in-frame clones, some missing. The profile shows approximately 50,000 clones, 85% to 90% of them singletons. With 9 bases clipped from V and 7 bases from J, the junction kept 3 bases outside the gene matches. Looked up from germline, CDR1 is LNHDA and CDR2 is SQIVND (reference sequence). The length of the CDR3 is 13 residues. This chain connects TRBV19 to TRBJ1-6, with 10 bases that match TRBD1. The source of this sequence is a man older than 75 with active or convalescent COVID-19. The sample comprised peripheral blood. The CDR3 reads CASGTGVNSPLHF. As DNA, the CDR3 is TGTGCCAGCGGGACAGGGGTAAATTCACCCCTCCACTTT.